The sequence of this T cell receptor beta chain was determined in a study of CD8+CD57+ T cells in acquired aplastic anemia. Study-wide context: DNA per sorted CD4+ or CD8+ sample ranged about 0.18 to 30 ug, averaging 3.2 ug. Regarding the study as a whole: CD8+ Simpson's diversity in patients was not significantly different from that in controls. Comparison of patients with controls identified roughly 30 shared CD8+ CDR3 sequences.

Comment on this clonotype: What it recognizes is unknown.

Researchers used genomic DNA as the template to profile TCR beta VDJ and CDR3. TCRdb re-derived calls from the reads in MiXCR, one entry per CDR3 protein. The sample lists 200,000 or so distinct CDR3 sequences, under 70% occurring once. The source of this sequence is a human donor with severe aplastic anemia or a healthy control (not recorded which). Sequencing used sorted CD4+, CD8+, or CD8+CD57+ T cells (not recorded which) from PBMCs.

CDR3 in DNA: TGTGCCATCAGTGGACGGCAGGACAGTTACGAGCAGTACTTC. As protein: CAISGRQDSYEQYF. The J gene is TRBJ2-7, the V gene TRBV10-3; TRBD1 might be the D (6 bases). Germline V gives CDR1 ENHRY, CDR2 SYGVKD. V gave up 4 bases and J gave up 4 bases, with 14 bases separating them. The CDR3 runs 14 residues.